This is a list of T cell receptor beta chains from one sample in a study of blood T cells in healthy people across ages. TCRdb re-called the 5' RACE reads through MiXCR, storing one row per CDR3 protein. The repertoire holds 1.5 million to 2 million distinct CDR3 sequences, with 28% as singletons. Sequenced input: blood. All receptors come from a woman aged 30 to 39 in good health. Both conserved end residues are part of each CDR3.

v_call	j_call	cdr3_aa
TRBV7-9	TRBJ2-1	CASRHRDSYNEQFF
TRBV7-9	TRBJ2-7	CASSNPGLAGGQSYEQYF
TRBV5-1	TRBJ2-7	CASSARQGVYEQYF
TRBV5-1	TRBJ2-7	CASNRGQGSYEQYF
TRBV4-2	TRBJ2-7	CASSQELAGGRNEQYF
TRBV6-5	TRBJ2-5	CASSNPGTGRQTQYF
TRBV20-1	TRBJ1-1	CSAVWMGGNTEAFF
TRBV10-3	TRBJ2-7	CAISESDRGGEQYF
TRBV9	TRBJ2-3	CASSFELGNTDTQYF
TRBV7-2	.	CASSFNLAETQYF
TRBV5-1	TRBJ2-3	CASGGSTEFTDTQYF
TRBV14	TRBJ2-5	CASSPLDAGSREETQYF
TRBV7-9	TRBJ2-5	CASSLVRQQETQYF
TRBV9	TRBJ2-2	CASSIRGLAGVAGELFF
TRBV11-2	TRBJ1-2	CASSSRQAPDYGYTF
TRBV24-1	TRBJ1-5	CATSDLQGQEKDYSNQPQHF
TRBV29-1	TRBJ2-7	CSFEARQGYEQYF
TRBV4-1	TRBJ2-1	CASSQDAGTGGDEQFF
TRBV3-1	TRBJ2-3	CASSQSSDTQYF
TRBV4-1	TRBJ2-1	CASSQTDRLDEQFF
TRBV5-1	TRBJ1-1	CASSATNTEAFF
TRBV5-1	TRBJ2-2	CASNSETYTGELFF